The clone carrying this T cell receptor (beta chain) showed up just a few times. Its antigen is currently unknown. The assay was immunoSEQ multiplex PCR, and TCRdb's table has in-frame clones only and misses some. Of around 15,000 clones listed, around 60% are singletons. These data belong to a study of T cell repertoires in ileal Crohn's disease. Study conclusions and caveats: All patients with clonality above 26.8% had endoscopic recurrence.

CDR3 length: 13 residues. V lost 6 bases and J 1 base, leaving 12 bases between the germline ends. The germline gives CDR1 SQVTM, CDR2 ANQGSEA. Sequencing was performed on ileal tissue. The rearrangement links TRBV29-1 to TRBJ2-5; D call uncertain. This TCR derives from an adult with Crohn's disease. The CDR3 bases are TGCAGCGTCGCCCCCCGACTCCAAGAGACCCAGTACTTC. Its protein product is CSVAPRLQETQYF.